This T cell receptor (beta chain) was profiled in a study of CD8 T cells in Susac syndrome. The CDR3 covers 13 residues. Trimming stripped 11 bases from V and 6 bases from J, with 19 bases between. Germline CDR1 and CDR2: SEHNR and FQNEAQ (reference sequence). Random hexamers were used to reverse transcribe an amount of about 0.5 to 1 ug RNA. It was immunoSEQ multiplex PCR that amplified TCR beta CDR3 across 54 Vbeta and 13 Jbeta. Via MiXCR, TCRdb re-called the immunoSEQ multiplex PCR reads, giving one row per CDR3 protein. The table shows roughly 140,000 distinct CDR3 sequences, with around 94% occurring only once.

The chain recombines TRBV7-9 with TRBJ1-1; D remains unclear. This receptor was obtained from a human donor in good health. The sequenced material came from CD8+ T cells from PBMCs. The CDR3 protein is CAAGPPGMAEAFF. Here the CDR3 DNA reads TGTGCCGCCGGGCCTCCCGGAATGGCTGAAGCTTTCTTT. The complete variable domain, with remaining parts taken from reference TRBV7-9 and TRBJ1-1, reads DTGVSQNPRHKITKRGQNVTFRCDPISEHNRLYWYRQTLGQGPEFLTYFQNEAQLEKSRLLSDRFSAERPKGSFSTLEIQRTEQGDSAMYLCAAGPPGMAEAFFGQGTRLTVV.